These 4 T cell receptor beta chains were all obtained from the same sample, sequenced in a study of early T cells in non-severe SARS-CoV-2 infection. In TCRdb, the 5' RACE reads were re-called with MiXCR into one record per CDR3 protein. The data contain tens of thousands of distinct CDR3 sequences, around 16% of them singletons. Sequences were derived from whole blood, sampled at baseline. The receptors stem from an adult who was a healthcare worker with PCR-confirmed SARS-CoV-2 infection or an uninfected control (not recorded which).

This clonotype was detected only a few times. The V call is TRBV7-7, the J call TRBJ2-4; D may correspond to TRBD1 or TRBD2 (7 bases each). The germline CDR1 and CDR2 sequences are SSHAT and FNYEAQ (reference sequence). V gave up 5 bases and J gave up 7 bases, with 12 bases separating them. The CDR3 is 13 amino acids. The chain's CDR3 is CASSTGEGNIQYF. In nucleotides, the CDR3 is TGTGCCAGCAGCACAGGGGAGGGGAACATTCAGTACTTC.

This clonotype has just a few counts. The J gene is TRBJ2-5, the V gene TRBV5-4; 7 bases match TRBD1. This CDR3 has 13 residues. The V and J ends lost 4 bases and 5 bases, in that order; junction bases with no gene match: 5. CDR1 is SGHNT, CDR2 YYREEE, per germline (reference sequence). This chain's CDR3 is CASSLTGPETQYF. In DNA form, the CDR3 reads TGTGCCAGCAGCCTGACAGGGCCGGAGACCCAGTACTTC.

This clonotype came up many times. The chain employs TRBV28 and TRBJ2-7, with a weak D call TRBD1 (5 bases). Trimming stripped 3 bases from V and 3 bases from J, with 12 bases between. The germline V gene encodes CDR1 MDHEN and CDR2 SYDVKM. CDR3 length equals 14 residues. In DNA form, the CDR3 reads TGTGCCAGCAGTTTTGACAGCACCAACTACGAGCAGTACTTC. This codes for CASSFDSTNYEQYF.

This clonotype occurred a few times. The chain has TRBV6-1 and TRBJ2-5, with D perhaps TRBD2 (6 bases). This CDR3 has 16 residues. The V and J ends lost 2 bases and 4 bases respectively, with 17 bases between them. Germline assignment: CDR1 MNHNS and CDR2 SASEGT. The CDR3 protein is CASSERRALGTETQYF. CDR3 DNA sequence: TGTGCCAGCAGTGAAAGGAGGGCGCTGGGAACAGAGACCCAGTACTTC.